The 24 T cell receptor beta chains below were found in one sample sequenced in a study of blood T cell repertoires in COVID-19. Assay used: immunoSEQ multiplex PCR; TCRdb lists only in-frame clones, some missing. This table has fewer than 250,000 clones, about 89% appearing once. The specimen sequenced was peripheral blood. The source of these receptors is a woman in her thirties or forties with acute or convalescent COVID-19.

This chain links TRBV19 with TRBJ2-3; 8 nucleotides match TRBD2. This CDR3 is built from 17 residues. Germline V CDR1 and CDR2: LNHDA, SQIVND (reference sequence). The V and J ends lost 0 bases and 0 bases, in that order; junction bases with no gene match: 5. CDR3 bases: TGTGCCAGTAGTATAGATTGGGCGGGGGGAAGCACAGATACGCAGTATTTT. It specifies CASSIDWAGGSTDTQYF.

CDR3 sequence reads: CASSLGAGSYEQYV. The CDR3 bases are TGTGCCAGCAGCTTGGGGGCGGGCTCCTACGAGCAGTACGTC. V is TRBV7-8 and J is TRBJ2-7, with a weak D call TRBD1 (6 bases). The germline V gene has CDR1 SGHVS and CDR2 FQNEAQ. The CDR3 is made up of 14 amino acids. The V end was cut by 3 bases, the J end by 0 bases, with 9 bases between.

Here the CDR3 reads CASSVAPGQINSPLHF. CDR3 sequence (DNA): TGTGCCAGCAGCGTAGCCCCGGGACAGATTAATTCACCCCTCCACTTT. The V and J genes are TRBV9 and TRBJ1-6, with 7 bases matching TRBD1. The V gene's germline CDR1 is SGDLS and CDR2 YYNGEE. With V trimmed by 0 bases and J by 6 bases, 6 bases remained unmatched. The CDR3 extends over 16 amino acids.

The rearrangement uses TRBV3-1 (or the pseudogene TRBV3-2) and TRBJ1-3; no clear D gene. Germline assignment: CDR1 LGHDT and CDR2 YNNKEL (reference sequence). This CDR3 is 14 amino acids long. Trimming left V 4 bases short and J 0 bases short, with 7 bases between. In DNA form, the CDR3 reads TGTGCCAGCAGCCTACCGAGCTCTGGAAACACCATATATTTT. Protein: CASSLPSSGNTIYF.

The V call is TRBV7-9, the J call TRBJ1-1, with unresolved D. V was cut by 1 base and J by 5 bases, with 8 bases left in between. Germline V lookup: CDR1 SEHNR, CDR2 FQNEAQ (reference sequence). This CDR3 contains 13 residues. As DNA, the CDR3 is TGTGCCAGCAGCTTAGGGGCGGGGACTGAAGCTTTCTTT. Translating it yields CASSLGAGTEAFF. The full variable domain, its missing parts supplied by reference TRBV7-9 and TRBJ1-1, is DTGVSQNPRHKITKRGQNVTFRCDPISEHNRLYWYRQTLGQGPEFLTYFQNEAQLEKSRLLSDRFSAERPKGSFSTLEIQRTEQGDSAMYLCASSLGAGTEAFFGQGTRLTVV.

V and J are TRBV5-8 and TRBJ1-5; D may be TRBD1 (6 bases). The germline CDR1 and CDR2 sequences are SGHTS and YDEGEE. The CDR3 runs 19 residues. Trimming removed 1 base at V and 2 bases at J, with 22 bases between. For the CDR3, the DNA is TGTGCCAGCAGCTTGCCACAGGGCATTGTTAGGGCTGGCAATCAGCCCCAGCATTTT. Residues: CASSLPQGIVRAGNQPQHF.

This chain links TRBV29-1 with TRBJ1-1; the match to TRBD1 covers 7 bases. The ends lost 7 bases at V and 3 bases at J; junction bases unmatched: 8. The CDR3 loop spans 13 amino acids. CDR1 SQVTM and CDR2 ANQGSEA come from the germline V gene. CDR3: CSAYTGTDTEAFF. The CDR3 DNA reads TGCAGCGCTTATACCGGGACAGACACTGAAGCTTTCTTT.

About this clone itself: One end of the junction varies from germline; a read error may be responsible. The V and J genes are TRBV3-1 (or the pseudogene TRBV3-2) and TRBJ2-2; 7 bases match TRBD2. Germline CDR1 and CDR2: LGHDT and YNNKEL (reference sequence). The length of the CDR3 is 15 residues. CDR3 coding DNA: TGTGCCAGCAGCGAAGACGGACTAGGGGCCGGGGAGCTGTTTTTT. Its translation is CASSEDGLGAGELFF.

V usage is TRBV27 and J usage is TRBJ1-1; TRBD1 agrees at 7 bases. Germline trimming cut 7 bases from V and 0 bases from J; bases unmatched to any gene: 5. The CDR3 sequence is 14 residues long. Germline V gene lookup returns CDR1 MNHEY and CDR2 SMNVEV (reference sequence). For the CDR3, the DNA is TGTGCCAGCAAGTACGGGACAGTGAACACTGAAGCTTTCTTT. This sequence encodes CASKYGTVNTEAFF.

The J gene is TRBJ2-3, the V gene TRBV6-2 or TRBV6-3, with 8 bases lining up with TRBD2. The CDR3 covers 14 residues. V shed 6 bases and J 6 bases; nucleotides not matched to a gene: 8. Germline V gene sequence: CDR1 MNHEY, CDR2 SVGEGT. Here the CDR3 reads CASSTGGAIDTQYF. CDR3 nucleotides: TGTGCCAGCAGCACCGGGGGGGCCATCGATACGCAGTATTTT.

V is TRBV14 and J is TRBJ1-2; D call uncertain. Germline values: CDR1 SGHDN, CDR2 FVKESK. CDR3 size: 14 residues. Trimming removed 4 bases at V and 2 bases at J, with 11 bases between. The CDR3: CASSRIDLNYGYTF. The CDR3 DNA sequence: TGTGCCAGCAGCCGAATAGATTTAAACTATGGCTACACCTTC.

This clone was observed a handful of times. The chain links TRBV5-1 to TRBJ1-4, with D unresolved. Per germline, CDR1 SGHRS and CDR2 YFSETQ. The CDR3 is made up of 13 amino acids. V shed 6 bases and J shed 8 bases, with 14 bases lying between them. CDR3 region: CASKDGMGEKLFF. The CDR3 nucleotides are TGCGCCAGCAAGGATGGCATGGGCGAAAAACTGTTTTTT.

This chain uses TRBV6-5 with TRBJ1-4; unclear D gene. V was cut by 2 bases and J by 10 bases, with 11 bases left in between. This CDR3 comprises 13 residues. Germline assignment: CDR1 MNHEY and CDR2 SVGAGI. The CDR3 DNA sequence: TGTGCCAGCAGTTACGTCGAGGGCTCAAAACTGTTTTTT. Residues: CASSYVEGSKLFF.

This clone occurred once. J is TRBJ1-1 and V is TRBV6-5; TRBD1 might be the D (5 bases). Germline CDR1 and CDR2: MNHEY and SVGAGI. CDR3 length equals 16 residues. Trimming pared 0 bases from V and 2 bases from J, leaving 13 bases between. The CDR3 region is CASSYSAGDFNTEAFF. CDR3 DNA: TGTGCCAGCAGTTACTCTGCGGGGGATTTCAACACTGAAGCTTTCTTT.

A single count supports this clone. The chain combines TRBV6-5 with TRBJ1-2; maybe TRBD1 (6 bases). Per the germline V gene, CDR1 is MNHEY and CDR2 is SVGAGI. V dropped 7 bases and J dropped 6 bases, with 21 bases sitting between them. CDR3 length: 15 residues. CDR3 nucleotide sequence: TGTGCCAGCATTGGGGGGGACACCCGGAGGGATGGCTACACCTTC. This encodes CASIGGDTRRDGYTF.

The genes are TRBV4-1 and TRBJ2-3, with D possibly matching TRBD1 (5 bases). The V and J ends lost 4 bases and 0 bases respectively, with 8 bases between them. CDR1 and CDR2 (germline): MGHRA, YSYEKL. The CDR3 contains 14 residues. CDR3 nucleotides: TGCGCCAGCAGCCTGGCAGGGAGCACAGATACGCAGTATTTT. Protein sequence: CASSLAGSTDTQYF.

The gene calls are TRBV6-5 and TRBJ2-3; TRBD1 agrees at 9 bases. Trimming at V came to 6 bases and at J to 5 bases, leaving 6 bases not matched to a gene. Germline CDR1 and CDR2: MNHEY and SVGAGI. This CDR3 comprises 14 residues. The CDR3 coding sequence is TGTGCCAGCAGGCGGGACAGGGAGGGAGATACGCAGTATTTT. Encoded protein: CASRRDREGDTQYF.

This clone appeared a few times. The V gene is TRBV30, the J gene TRBJ1-6, with TRBD1 matching 8 bases. The CDR3 is 17 amino acids. V trimming: 3 bases; J trimming: 10 bases; junction bases outside the gene matches: 17. The germline CDR1 and CDR2 sequences are GTSNPN and SVGIG (reference sequence). Here the CDR3 reads CAWSPGQVMGVNSPLHF. In nucleotides, the CDR3 is TGTGCCTGGAGCCCGGGACAGGTAATGGGTGTTAACTCACCCCTCCACTTT.

The V call is TRBV4-1, the J call TRBJ1-1, with TRBD1 identical over 9 bases. With 4 bases clipped from V and 5 bases from J, the junction kept 14 bases outside the gene matches. Germline lookup yields CDR1 MGHRA and CDR2 YSYEKL. This CDR3 contains 17 residues. CDR3 region: CASSPLGDRVGKTEAFF. The DNA of the CDR3 is TGCGCCAGCAGCCCCCTCGGGGACAGGGTGGGGAAAACTGAAGCTTTCTTT.

This chain joins TRBV19 and TRBJ1-6; the D gene is possibly TRBD1 (5 bases). With 5 bases removed from V and 6 bases from J, the gap between germline ends came to 8 bases. Germline V gives CDR1 LNHDA, CDR2 SQIVND (reference sequence). This CDR3 contains 13 residues. This CDR3 reads CASSGGANSPLHF. In DNA, the CDR3 is TGTGCCAGTAGTGGAGGGGCTAATTCACCCCTCCACTTT.

The chain is built from TRBV29-1 and TRBJ1-2, with D unresolved. Germline lookup yields CDR1 SQVTM and CDR2 ANQGSEA. V lost 6 bases and J lost 2, with 10 bases in between. CDR3 length: 12 amino acids. The CDR3 coding sequence is TGCAGCGTAGCGGGTGGAAACTATGGCTACACCTTC. The encoded protein is CSVAGGNYGYTF.

The gene calls are TRBV19 and TRBJ1-2, with 7 bases aligning to TRBD1. V trimming: 7 bases; J trimming: 2 bases; junction bases outside the gene matches: 28. Germline V gene sequence: CDR1 LNHDA, CDR2 SQIVND (reference sequence). This CDR3 contains 21 residues. Written as DNA, the CDR3 is TGTGCCAGTACCATCCAGGGGGAATTGTTGGATCTAAGTGGCCACAACTATGGCTACACCTTC. Translated, it gives CASTIQGELLDLSGHNYGYTF.

The chain carries TRBV6-5 and TRBJ1-3; D might be TRBD1 (6 bases). Per the germline V gene, CDR1 is MNHEY and CDR2 is SVGAGI. Trimming pared 6 bases from V and 1 base from J, leaving 10 bases between. This CDR3 comprises 14 residues. The CDR3 DNA reads as TGTGCCAGCAGCAGAACAGGGTCTGGAAACACCATATATTTT. This codes for CASSRTGSGNTIYF.

The chain uses TRBV27 and TRBJ1-2, with a weak D call TRBD1 (5 bases). Between the trimmed V and J ends, which lost 6 bases and 2 bases, there was a span of 13 bases. The germline V gene encodes CDR1 MNHEY and CDR2 SMNVEV (reference sequence). The CDR3 is made up of 14 amino acids. The CDR3 is CASRQTTENYGYTF. The CDR3 DNA is TGTGCCAGCAGACAAACGACAGAAAACTATGGCTACACCTTC.